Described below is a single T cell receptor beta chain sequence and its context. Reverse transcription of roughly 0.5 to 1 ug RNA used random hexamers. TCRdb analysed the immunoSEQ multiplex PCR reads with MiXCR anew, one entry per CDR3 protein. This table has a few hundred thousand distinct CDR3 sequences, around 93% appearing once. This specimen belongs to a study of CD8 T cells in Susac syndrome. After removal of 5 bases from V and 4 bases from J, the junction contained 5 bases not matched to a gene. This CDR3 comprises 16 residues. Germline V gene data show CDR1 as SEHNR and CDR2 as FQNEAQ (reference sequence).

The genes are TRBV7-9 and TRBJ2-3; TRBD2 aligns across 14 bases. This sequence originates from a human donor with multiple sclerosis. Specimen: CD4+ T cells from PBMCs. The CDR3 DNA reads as TGTGCCAGCAGCCTACCGACTAGCGGGGGGGCAGATACGCAGTATTTT. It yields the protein CASSLPTSGGADTQYF.